This T cell receptor (beta chain) was profiled in a study of metastatic and nonmetastatic thyroid tumors. Overall study context: Repertoire data that came from the blood and tumor or nodule tissue of malignant and benign thyroid patients were compared. Study results and limitations: In both blood and tumor samples, TCR beta diversity was reported significantly higher for malignant than benign nodules.

Original handling: CDR3 differences across clinicopathological groups were used to build a distant-metastasis classifier for papillary thyroid cancer. From the PCR reads, TCRdb re-called clones with MiXCR. V and J calls and clone size were set by TCRdb, not the authors. The table has 5,000 to 6,500 clones, roughly 35% seen once; the top ten hold around 17%. V was clipped by 0 bases and J by 8 bases; unmatched bases: 6. The CDR3 consists of 14 residues. Germline values: CDR1 SGHRS, CDR2 YFSETQ. Comment on this clone: Its antigen is currently unknown.

No treatment had been given to any patient before thyroid surgery. The receptor was derived from a male donor with papillary thyroid cancer or a benign thyroid nodule (not recorded which). Some clones in this sample may be carry-over from other donors' samples. The gene calls are TRBV5-1 and TRBJ1-2; 8 bases align to TRBD1. The sequencing input was tumor tissue. The CDR3 sequence: CASSLGQGIGGYTF. As DNA, the CDR3 is TGCGCCAGCAGCTTGGGACAGGGGATCGGCGGCTACACCTTC.